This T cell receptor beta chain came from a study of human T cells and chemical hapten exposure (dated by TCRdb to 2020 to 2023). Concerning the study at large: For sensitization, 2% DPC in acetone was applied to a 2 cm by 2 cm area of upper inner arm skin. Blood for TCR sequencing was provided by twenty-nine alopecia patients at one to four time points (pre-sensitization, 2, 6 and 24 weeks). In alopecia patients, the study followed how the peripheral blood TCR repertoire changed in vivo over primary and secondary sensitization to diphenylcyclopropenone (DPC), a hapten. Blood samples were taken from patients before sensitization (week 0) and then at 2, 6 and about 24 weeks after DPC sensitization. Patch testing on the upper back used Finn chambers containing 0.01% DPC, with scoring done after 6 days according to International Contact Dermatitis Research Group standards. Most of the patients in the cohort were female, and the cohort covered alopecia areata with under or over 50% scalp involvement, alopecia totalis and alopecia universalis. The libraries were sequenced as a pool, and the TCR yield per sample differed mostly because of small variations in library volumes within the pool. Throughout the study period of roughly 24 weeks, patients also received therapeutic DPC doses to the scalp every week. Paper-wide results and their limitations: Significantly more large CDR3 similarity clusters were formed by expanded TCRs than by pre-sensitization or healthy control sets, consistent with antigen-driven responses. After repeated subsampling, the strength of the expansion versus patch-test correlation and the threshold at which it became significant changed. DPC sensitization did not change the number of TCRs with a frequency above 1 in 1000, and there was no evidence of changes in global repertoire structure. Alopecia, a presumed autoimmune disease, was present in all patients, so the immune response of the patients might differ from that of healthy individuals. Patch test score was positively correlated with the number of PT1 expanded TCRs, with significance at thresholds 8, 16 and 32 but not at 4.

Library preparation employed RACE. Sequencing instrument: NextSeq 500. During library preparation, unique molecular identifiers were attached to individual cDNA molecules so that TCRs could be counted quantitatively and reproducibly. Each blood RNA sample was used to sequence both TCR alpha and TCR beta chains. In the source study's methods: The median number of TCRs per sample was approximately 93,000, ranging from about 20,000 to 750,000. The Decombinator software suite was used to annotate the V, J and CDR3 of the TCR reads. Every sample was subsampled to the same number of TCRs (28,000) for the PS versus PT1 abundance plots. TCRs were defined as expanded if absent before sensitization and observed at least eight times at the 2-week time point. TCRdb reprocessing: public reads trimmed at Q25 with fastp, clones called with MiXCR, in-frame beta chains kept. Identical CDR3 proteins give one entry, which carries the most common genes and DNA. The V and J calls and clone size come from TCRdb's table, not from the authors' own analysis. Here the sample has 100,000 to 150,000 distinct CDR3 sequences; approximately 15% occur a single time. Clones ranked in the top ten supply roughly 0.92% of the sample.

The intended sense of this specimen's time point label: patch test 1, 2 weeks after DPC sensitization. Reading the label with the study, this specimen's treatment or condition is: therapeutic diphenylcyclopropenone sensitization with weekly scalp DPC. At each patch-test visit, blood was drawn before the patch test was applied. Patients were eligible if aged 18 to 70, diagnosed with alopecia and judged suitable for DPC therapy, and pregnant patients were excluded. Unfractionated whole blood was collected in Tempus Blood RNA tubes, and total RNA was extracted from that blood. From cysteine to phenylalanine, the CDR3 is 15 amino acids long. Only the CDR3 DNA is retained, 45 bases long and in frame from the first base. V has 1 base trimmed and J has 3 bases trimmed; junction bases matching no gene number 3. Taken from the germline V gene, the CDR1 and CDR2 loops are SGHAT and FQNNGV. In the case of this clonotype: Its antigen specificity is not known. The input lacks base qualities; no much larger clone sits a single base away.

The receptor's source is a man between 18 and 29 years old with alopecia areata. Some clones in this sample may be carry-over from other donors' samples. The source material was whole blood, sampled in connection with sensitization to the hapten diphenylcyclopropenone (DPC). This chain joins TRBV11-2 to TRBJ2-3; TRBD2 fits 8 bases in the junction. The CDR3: CASSLGTSYTDTQYF. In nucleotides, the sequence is TGTGCCAGCAGCTTAGGGACTAGCTATACAGATACGCAGTATTTT.